This TCR beta chain was retrieved from a study of radiation and T cells in renal cell carcinoma. About the study: Nephrectomy followed 15 Gy stereotactic body radiation by 4 weeks. Study results and caveats: From baseline, blood top tumor clonotypes peaked at 2 weeks post-radiation.

Profiling relied on immunoSEQ multiplex PCR, and the TCRdb table lists in-frame clones only, not all of them. The sample has around 86,000 clones, 70% to 90% seen once. The CDR3 totals 16 residues. The germline V gene encodes CDR1 WNHNN and CDR2 SYGVQD (reference sequence). V gave up 5 bases and J gave up 7 bases, with 21 bases separating them. About this clone: Its specificity is unknown.

Time point reported: blood 2 weeks post-SBRT. As for treatment: 15 Gy SBRT to primary tumor, nephrectomy 4 weeks later. Source: blood, taken from a patient whose treatment included radiotherapy and nephrectomy. The sequence derives from a woman aged 50 to 60 with renal cell carcinoma. The genes are TRBV10-1 and TRBJ2-1; D is tentatively TRBD1 or TRBD2 (6 bases each). Here the CDR3 DNA reads TGCGCCAGCAGTTGGGGCCCACAGGGAGGAACGAATGAGCAGTTCTTC. This gives the protein CASSWGPQGGTNEQFF.